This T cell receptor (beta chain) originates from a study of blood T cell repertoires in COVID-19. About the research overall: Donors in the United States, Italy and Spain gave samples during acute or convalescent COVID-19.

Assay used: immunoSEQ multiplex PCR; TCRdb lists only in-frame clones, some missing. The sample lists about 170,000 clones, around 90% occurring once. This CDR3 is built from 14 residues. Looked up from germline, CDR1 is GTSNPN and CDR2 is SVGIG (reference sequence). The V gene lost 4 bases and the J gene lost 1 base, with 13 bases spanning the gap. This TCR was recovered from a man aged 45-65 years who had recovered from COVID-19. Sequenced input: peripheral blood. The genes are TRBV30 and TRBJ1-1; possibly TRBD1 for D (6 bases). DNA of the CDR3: TGTGCCTGGACGGGGGGCAACGGGAACACTGAAGCTTTCTTT. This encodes CAWTGGNGNTEAFF.